This TCR beta chain was identified during a study of shared clonotypes between healthy human individuals. The protocol was immunoSEQ multiplex PCR, while the TCRdb copy is restricted to in-frame clones and leaves out a portion. The data show about 380,000 clones, with just over 95% seen just once and more than 0.3% held by the top ten. Germline V gives CDR1 MNHNS, CDR2 SASEGT. V shed 4 bases, J shed 6 bases, and the junction held 9 bases outside the gene matches. The CDR3 consists of 16 residues. The clonotype comes from a man aged 25-45 years in good health. Sequencing was carried out using memory CD8+ T cells sorted from blood. Subset of the sample: CD45RO+ cells pooled with CCR7-negative TemRA cells. The J gene is TRBJ2-1, the V gene TRBV6-1, with 10 bases fitting TRBD2. CDR3 sequence reads: CASSGLPGLASNEQFF. As DNA, the CDR3 is TGTGCCAGCAGTGGGCTTCCGGGACTAGCGTCCAATGAGCAGTTCTTC.